These 25 T cell receptor beta chains share one sample of origin, sequenced in a study of post-analysis software for immune sequencing data. Overall study findings and caveats: Among about 5 TRBV segments more frequent in patients than controls were TRBV5-6, TRBV5-1 and TRBV20-1.

Their antigens are not known. The TCR beta cDNA libraries carried unique molecular identifiers. MiXCR was run by TCRdb on the PCR reads, yielding one entry per CDR3 protein. Altogether hundreds of thousands of distinct CDR3 sequences are present, around 50% being singletons, with the ten largest covering roughly 4.4%. Sequencing was performed on blood. The origin of the receptors is a girl aged 5-17 years with multiple sclerosis.

The gene calls are TRBV6-4 and TRBJ2-6; possibly TRBD2 for D (6 bases). The CDR3 totals 16 residues. Per the germline V gene, CDR1 is MRHNA and CDR2 is SNTAGT. Trimming removed 3 bases at V and 0 bases at J, with 9 bases between. CDR3 coding DNA: TGTGCCAGCAGTGAGGGGGGACGCTCTGGGGCCAACGTCCTGACTTTC. The encoded protein is CASSEGGRSGANVLTF.

The chain joins TRBV5-1 to TRBJ2-1, with 13 bases matching TRBD2. V gave up 3 bases and J gave up 0 bases; unmatched junction bases: 6. The CDR3 is made up of 18 amino acids. In germline, CDR1 is SGHRS, CDR2 YFSETQ. The CDR3 nucleotides read TGCGCCAGCAGCTCGGGACTAGCGGGACCGGACTCCTACAATGAGCAGTTCTTC. Protein: CASSSGLAGPDSYNEQFF. The full variable domain, with the rest looked up from reference TRBV5-1 and TRBJ2-1, is KAGVTQTPRYLIKTRGQQVTLSCSPISGHRSVSWYQQTPGQGLQFLFEYFSETQRNKGNFPGRFSGRQFSNSRSEMNVSTLELGDSALYLCASSSGLAGPDSYNEQFFGPGTRLTVL.

The sample holds one count of this clonotype. The chain uses TRBV21-1 and TRBJ2-3; the D call in the table, TRBD1, was not verified against the DNA. TRBV21-1 is a documented pseudogene. The CDR3 is made up of 18 amino acids. The chain's CDR3 is CASSKSPSPHQTADTQYF. The DNA for the CDR3 is TGTGCCAGCAGCAAATCCCCGTCCCCACATCAGACAGCAGATACGCAGTATTTT.

The V call is TRBV29-1, the J call TRBJ2-2; 7 bases map to TRBD2. Germline V gene sequence: CDR1 SQVTM, CDR2 ANQGSEA. V shed 4 bases, J shed 4 bases, and the junction held 15 bases outside the gene matches. The CDR3 covers 17 residues. The DNA of the CDR3 is TGCAGCGTTGTCGGCGGGCTGGGCGGGAGAAGCACCGGGGAGCTGTTTTTT. Its translation: CSVVGGLGGRSTGELFF.

Only a few counts were recorded for this clonotype. This chain joins TRBV7-2 and TRBJ2-3, with D perhaps TRBD1 (5 bases). V lost 4 bases, J lost 4 bases, and 12 bases lay in between. The CDR3 extends over 14 amino acids. Germline assignment: CDR1 SGHTA and CDR2 FQGNSA. Written as DNA, the CDR3 is TGTGCCAGCAGCTCCGTGGGGCAGGCAGATACGCAGTATTTT. Translation gives CASSSVGQADTQYF.

The V call is TRBV9, the J call TRBJ2-3; 12 bases map to TRBD2. Losses at the gene ends were 10 bases for V and 3 bases for J; bases not matched to a gene: 15. The length of the CDR3 is 17 residues. CDR1 and CDR2 from the germline V gene are SGDLS and YYNGEE. The CDR3 coding sequence is TGTGCCCCAATGACTAGCGGGGGCCCGAGCTGTACAGATACGCAGTATTTT. The encoded protein is CAPMTSGGPSCTDTQYF.

The chain employs TRBV5-1 and TRBJ2-1, with 10 bases identical to TRBD2. The CDR3 contains 16 residues. Germline CDR1 reads SGHRS; CDR2 reads YFSETQ. With V trimmed by 3 bases and J by 5 bases, 8 bases remained unmatched. CDR3 sequence (DNA): TGCGCCAGCAGCTGGGCTAGCGGGAGATCAGACAATGAGCAGTTCTTC. Amino acids: CASSWASGRSDNEQFF.

V gene TRBV20-1 combines with J gene TRBJ2-1; D ambiguous. V was clipped by 3 bases and J by 0 bases, with 9 bases between them. This CDR3 contains 14 residues. Germline CDR1 reads DFQATT; CDR2 reads SNEGSKA (reference sequence). CDR3 region: CSASPMSSYNEQFF. CDR3 DNA sequence: TGCAGTGCTAGTCCTATGAGCTCCTACAATGAGCAGTTCTTC.

Here the CDR3 reads CASSLLKLEGQGKTQFF. CDR3 sequence (DNA): TGTGCCAGCAGCTTATTAAAGCTCGAGGGACAGGGAAAGACACAGTTCTTC. The J gene is TRBJ2-1, the V gene TRBV7-9, with TRBD1 identical over 9 bases. After removal of 2 bases from V and 13 bases from J, the junction contained 18 bases not matched to a gene. Germline values: CDR1 SEHNR, CDR2 FQNEAQ (reference sequence). This CDR3 spans 17 amino acids. The whole variable domain, remainder taken from reference TRBV7-9 and TRBJ2-1, is DTGVSQNPRHKITKRGQNVTFRCDPISEHNRLYWYRQTLGQGPEFLTYFQNEAQLEKSRLLSDRFSAERPKGSFSTLEIQRTEQGDSAMYLCASSLLKLEGQGKTQFFGPGTRLTVL.

This clonotype was observed a handful of times. J is TRBJ2-6 and V is TRBV5-1; 7 nucleotides align to TRBD1. The CDR3 extends over 17 amino acids. The germline V gene has CDR1 SGHRS and CDR2 YFSETQ. Unmatched junction bases numbered 7, after V lost 4 bases and J lost 0 bases. The CDR3 protein is CASSPGTVRSGANVLTF. The CDR3 DNA reads as TGCGCCAGCAGCCCCGGGACAGTCCGCTCTGGGGCCAACGTCCTGACTTTC.

The rearrangement uses TRBV3-1 and TRBJ1-6, with TRBD1 identical over 7 bases. This CDR3 spans 15 amino acids. J lost 6 bases, V lost 1 base, and 3 bases had no gene match. CDR1 is LGHDT, CDR2 YNNKEL, per germline (reference sequence). The CDR3: CASSQGTGTNSPLHF. In DNA form, the CDR3 reads TGTGCCAGCAGCCAAGGGACAGGCACTAATTCACCCCTCCACTTT.

This chain joins TRBV20-1 and TRBJ2-1; perhaps TRBD1 as D (5 bases). CDR3 size: 16 residues. V lost 4 bases and J lost 1, with 17 bases in between. CDR1 and CDR2 from the germline V gene are DFQATT and SNEGSKA (reference sequence). The CDR3 protein is CSAIFRLGASYNEQFF. Written as DNA, the CDR3 is TGCAGTGCTATCTTCCGGCTAGGGGCTTCCTACAATGAGCAGTTCTTC.

This clonotype turned up a few times. This rearrangement joins TRBV29-1 to TRBJ1-2; possible D gene TRBD1, 5 bases. Germline V gene data show CDR1 as SQVTM and CDR2 as ANQGSEA. V gave up 3 bases and J gave up 3 bases, with 8 bases separating them. This CDR3 has 12 amino acids. The CDR3 region is CSVEMGDYGYTF. In DNA form, the CDR3 reads TGCAGCGTTGAGATGGGGGACTATGGCTACACCTTC.

This chain connects TRBV7-8 to TRBJ2-7; 7 bases are a match to TRBD1. The CDR3 spans 14 residues. Germline values: CDR1 SGHVS, CDR2 FQNEAQ. CDR3: CTGSRPGQSYEQYF. The CDR3 nucleotides read TGTACCGGCAGCAGGCCGGGACAGTCCTACGAGCAGTACTTC.

V gene TRBV20-1 combines with J gene TRBJ2-1; D may be TRBD2 (6 bases). CDR1 is DFQATT, CDR2 SNEGSKA, per germline (reference sequence). The CDR3 totals 14 residues. V was shortened by 3 bases and J by 0 bases, with 9 bases between the two germline ends. The CDR3 bases are TGCAGTGCTAGGAGGCGGGGCTCCTACAATGAGCAGTTCTTC. This gives the protein CSARRRGSYNEQFF.

This clonotype was counted between two and nine times. This rearrangement joins TRBV20-1 to TRBJ2-4, with 9 positions matching TRBD2. After removal of 3 bases from V and 5 bases from J, the junction contained 5 bases not matched to a gene. The CDR3 loop spans 14 amino acids. Germline lookup yields CDR1 DFQATT and CDR2 SNEGSKA (reference sequence). The CDR3 DNA reads TGCAGTGCTAGTAAGCGGGAGGCTCAAAACATTCAGTACTTC. Its translation: CSASKREAQNIQYF.

The genes are TRBV5-1 and TRBJ2-7; TRBD1 aligns across 9 bases. Germline V gene lookup returns CDR1 SGHRS and CDR2 YFSETQ. The V and J ends lost 2 bases and 3 bases, in that order; junction bases with no gene match: 12. The CDR3 is 17 residues long. CDR3 protein: CASSLLPGQGTHYEQYF. In DNA form, the CDR3 reads TGCGCCAGCAGCTTACTACCGGGACAGGGTACCCACTACGAGCAGTACTTC.

This clonotype was seen just once. The chain links TRBV12-3 or TRBV12-4 to TRBJ2-4; the D is unclear. Matching the DNA end better, TRBJ2-7 makes the J call doubtful. This CDR3 has 13 amino acids. This CDR3 is CASSPSQSYEQYF. The CDR3 coding sequence is TGTGCCAGCAGCCCCTCCCAATCCTACGAGCAGTACTTC.

The gene calls are TRBV20-1 and TRBJ2-1; TRBD2 matches 7 bases. Germline values: CDR1 DFQATT, CDR2 SNEGSKA (reference sequence). The CDR3 totals 13 residues. V shed 3 bases and J 9 bases; nucleotides not matched to a gene: 8. The CDR3 nucleotides read TGCAGTGCTAGTCTCGCGGGAGTGGGTGAGCAGTTCTTC. Protein sequence: CSASLAGVGEQFF.

The chain uses TRBV20-1 and TRBJ1-2; a possible D gene is TRBD1 (5 bases). This CDR3 spans 16 amino acids. Trimming took off 0 bases at V and 5 bases at J, with 19 bases between the two ends. The germline V gene has CDR1 DFQATT and CDR2 SNEGSKA (reference sequence). The CDR3 sequence is CSARDSAGLTGYGYTF. CDR3 nucleotide sequence: TGCAGTGCTAGAGATTCGGCGGGACTCACCGGGTATGGCTACACCTTC.

The V call is TRBV2, the J call TRBJ1-1; 12 bases are a match to TRBD1. Germline-derived CDR1 and CDR2 are SNHLY and FYNNEI. The CDR3 is 15 amino acids. The J segment lost 2 bases and the V segment lost 7 bases, leaving 5 bases of the junction unmatched. CDR3 nucleotide sequence: TGTGCCAGCATGGATGGGACAGGGGGCAACACTGAAGCTTTCTTT. It is translated as CASMDGTGGNTEAFF. The variable domain in full, completed from reference TRBV2 and TRBJ1-1, reads EPEVTQTPSHQVTQMGQEVILRCVPISNHLYFYWYRQILGQKVEFLVSFYNNEISEKSEIFDDQFSVERPDGSNFTLKIRSTKLEDSAMYFCASMDGTGGNTEAFFGQGTRLTVV.

The gene calls are TRBV7-2 and TRBJ2-5; D possibly corresponds to TRBD2 (5 bases). V lost 5 bases and J 2 bases, leaving 12 bases between the germline ends. This CDR3 has 14 residues. The V gene's germline CDR1 is SGHTA and CDR2 FQGNSA. The CDR3 here is CASSPIGGQETQYF. CDR3 DNA sequence: TGTGCCAGCAGCCCAATCGGCGGGCAAGAGACCCAGTACTTC.

The V gene is TRBV27, the J gene TRBJ1-2; 7 nucleotides line up with TRBD1. This CDR3 has 14 amino acids. Germline values: CDR1 MNHEY, CDR2 SMNVEV (reference sequence). J gave up 0 bases and V 7 bases, and 5 bases lay outside the gene matches. The CDR3 sequence is CASKGATANYGYTF. The CDR3 DNA is TGTGCCAGCAAGGGGGCTACAGCTAACTATGGCTACACCTTC.

The chain recombines TRBV4-2 with TRBJ2-1; 11 positions agree with TRBD2. Germline V gene lookup returns CDR1 LGHNA and CDR2 YNFKEQ. The V gene end was trimmed by 0 bases and the J gene end by 5 bases; junction bases not matched to a gene: 9. The CDR3 length is 18 residues. CDR3 bases: TGTGCCAGCAGCCAAGAGGATCCGGGACTAGCGGCCAACAATGAGCAGTTCTTC. Translating it yields CASSQEDPGLAANNEQFF.

CDR3 amino acids: CASSVTGSDEAFF. CDR3 coding DNA: TGTGCCAGCTCGGTGACAGGGTCCGATGAAGCTTTCTTT. V is TRBV18 and J is TRBJ1-1; TRBD1 matches 7 bases. Trimming cost V 6 bases and J 7 bases; bases outside gene matches: 8. CDR1 is KGHSH, CDR2 LQKENI, per germline. The CDR3 has 13 residues.